The rows below give T cell receptor beta chains drawn from one sample of a study of CD8 T cells in Susac syndrome. From the immunoSEQ multiplex PCR reads, TCRdb called clonotypes with MiXCR, one entry per CDR3 protein. The data contain some 180,000 distinct CDR3 sequences, just under 95% of them singletons. The sequenced sample was CD4+ T cells from PBMCs. The receptor set was obtained from a human donor with Susac syndrome. The CDR3 runs from the conserved cysteine through the conserved F or W. The D gene is left open where the match is weak. Clone size, where shown, is once, few, many, or a class for clones that have expanded.

J | V | size | D | DNA | CDR3
TRBJ2-3 | TRBV20-1 | NA | NA | TGCAGTGCCCCCTGGAGGCGGTTGGGCACAGATACGCAGTATTTT | CSAPWRRLGTDTQYF
TRBJ1-5 | TRBV20-1 | once | NA | TGCAGTGCTAGGGCAGGGGACTCCAGCAATCAGCCCCAGCATTTT | CSARAGDSSNQPQHF
TRBJ2-7 | TRBV7-9 | NA | NA | TGTGCCAGCAGCTTAGCGACGAGCTACGAGCAGTACTTC | CASSLATSYEQYF
TRBJ2-3 | TRBV20-1 | NA | TRBD1 | TGCAGTGCTAGAGATCCCGGGACAGATTTCACAGATACGCAGTATTTT | CSARDPGTDFTDTQYF
TRBJ2-7 | TRBV20-1 | NA | NA | TGCAGTGCTAGGTCTCAGGGGACCTACGAGCAGTACTTC | CSARSQGTYEQYF
TRBJ1-1 | TRBV5-4 | NA | TRBD1 | TGTGCCACCGGACAGGGGGCGAACACTGAAGCTTTCTTT | CATGQGANTEAFF
TRBJ2-7 | TRBV3-1 | NA | NA | TGTGCCAGCAGCCAAGATATGGACGAGCAGTACTTC | CASSQDMDEQYF
TRBJ2-3 | TRBV20-1 | NA | NA | TGCAGTGCTCCCGGTCCCCTGGGAGGAGATACGCAGTATTTT | CSAPGPLGGDTQYF
TRBJ1-6 | TRBV20-1 | NA | TRBD1 | TGCAGTGCTAGAGATGTAGGGACAGGGAATTTCTCACCCCTCCACTTT | CSARDVGTGNFSPLHF
TRBJ1-1 | TRBV28 | NA | NA | TGTGCCAGCATCCCCGGGGGTGGTGGCACTGAAGCTTTCTTT | CASIPGGGGTEAFF
TRBJ2-7 | TRBV28 | NA | NA | TGTGCCAGCAGTCCCGCTAGCGCGACCCCCTACGAGCAGTACTTC | CASSPASATPYEQYF
TRBJ1-5 | TRBV7-3 | NA | NA | TGTGCCAGCAGCCCCGGTGAGACAGGTTTTAGCAATCAGCCCCAGCATTTT | CASSPGETGFSNQPQHF
TRBJ2-3 | TRBV6-5 | NA | NA | TGTGCCAGCAGTAAGACTTTCGGGTCCCCAGATACGCAGTATTTT | CASSKTFGSPDTQYF
TRBJ2-3 | TRBV20-1 | NA | TRBD2 | TGCAGTGCTAGTCCGGGGGGGGGCAAGGATACGCAGTATTTT | CSASPGGGKDTQYF
TRBJ2-3 | TRBV5-1 | NA | NA | TGCGCCAGCAGCTTGGATTCCACGTCCGCAGATACGCAGTATTTT | CASSLDSTSADTQYF
TRBJ2-7 | TRBV28 | NA | TRBD2 | TGTGCCAGCAGTCCACCTAGGAAAGGACTAGCGGGGATCTCCTACGAGCAGTACTTC | CASSPPRKGLAGISYEQYF
TRBJ2-1 | TRBV28 | NA | NA | TGTGCCAGCAGGCAGGGCGTCTACAATGAGCAGTTCTTC | CASRQGVYNEQFF
TRBJ2-7 | TRBV20-1 | once | TRBD2 | TGCAGTGCTCCACTAGCGGCCTCCTACGAGCAGTACTTC | CSAPLAASYEQYF
TRBJ2-5 | TRBV6-2/TRBV6-3 | NA | NA | TGTGCCAGCAGTCTCCTAAACCATCTGGGTGAGACCCAGTACTTC | CASSLLNHLGETQYF
TRBJ1-1 | TRBV28 | NA | NA | TGTGCCAGCAGCCAGACAGAAAAAGCTTTCTTT | CASSQTEKAFF
TRBJ1-2 | TRBV23-1 | NA | NA | TGCGCCAGCAGTCTCGCTGCGGTGGAGAGAACCTATACCTATGGCTACACCTTC | CASSLAAVERTYTYGYTF
TRBJ2-7 | TRBV5-1 | NA | NA | TGCGCCAGCAGCCTCGGGACTCCAAGATCCGAGCAGTACTTC | CASSLGTPRSEQYF
TRBJ2-2 | TRBV12-3/TRBV12-4 | NA | TRBD2 | TGTGCCAGCAGACCCCTCCGGACTAGCGGGACCGGGGAGCTGTTTTTT | CASRPLRTSGTGELFF
TRBJ2-2 | TRBV6-2/TRBV6-3 | NA | TRBD1 | TGTGCCAGCAGCAGCCGGGACAGCGCCCAGGGGGAGCTGTTTTTT | CASSSRDSAQGELFF
TRBJ1-5 | TRBV6-6 | NA | NA | TGTGCCAGCAGAGCAGACTCAAATCAGCCCCAGCATTTT | CASRADSNQPQHF
TRBJ2-1 | TRBV15 | NA | NA | TGTGCCACCAGGCGAACCGGGACCCTATACAATGAGCAGTTCTTC | CATRRTGTLYNEQFF
TRBJ2-5 | TRBV10-3 | once | TRBD1 | TGTGCCATCAGTGAGACAGGGGAAGAGACCCAGTACTTC | CAISETGEETQYF
TRBJ2-3 | TRBV15 | once | TRBD2 | TGTGCCACCAGCAGAGATAGAGCGGGAGCAGATACGCAGTATTTT | CATSRDRAGADTQYF
TRBJ1-6 | TRBV20-1 | NA | NA | TGCAGTGCAAGGGACCGGGGGGCACCCCTCCACTTT | CSARDRGAPLHF
TRBJ1-1 | TRBV14 | NA | NA | TGTGCCAGCAGCCTCCTACGGGATGAAGCTTTCTTT | CASSLLRDEAFF
TRBJ2-3 | TRBV6-5 | NA | TRBD2 | TGTGCCAGCAGTTACTCGAACTCGGGAGGGAGCACAGATACGCAGTATTTT | CASSYSNSGGSTDTQYF
TRBJ2-1 | TRBV11-2 | NA | TRBD1 | TGTGCCAGCAGCCCAGGGGGCATCTCCTACAATGAGCAGTTCTTC | CASSPGGISYNEQFF
TRBJ2-7 | TRBV7-9 | once | NA | TGTGCCAGCAGCTTAGAGGGGGGTCTGCACGAGCAGTACTTC | CASSLEGGLHEQYF
TRBJ2-3 | TRBV30 | NA | NA | TGTGCCTGGAATGGTATAGAGCGTGCGGCAGATACGCAGTATTTT | CAWNGIERAADTQYF
TRBJ2-1 | TRBV6-2/TRBV6-3 | NA | TRBD2 | TGTGCCAGCAGCTGGGGGGGTACCAATGAGCAGTTCTTC | CASSWGGTNEQFF
TRBJ2-7 | TRBV20-1 | NA | NA | TGCAGTGCTAGAGATCGTCGGGCAGGGAAGGGGTACGAGCAGTACTTC | CSARDRRAGKGYEQYF
TRBJ2-5 | TRBV16 | NA | NA | TGTGCCAGCAGCCAAATGGGGGAGACCCAGTACTTC | CASSQMGETQYF
TRBJ2-5 | TRBV7-2 | NA | TRBD2 | TGTGCCAGCAGCTTGCAGGGACTAGCGGGAGCCCAAGAGACCCAGTACTTC | CASSLQGLAGAQETQYF
TRBJ2-4 | TRBV20-1 | NA | NA | TGCAGTGCTGATCTAGCCAAAAACATTCAGTACTTC | CSADLAKNIQYF
TRBJ2-7 | TRBV30 | NA | NA | TGTGCCTGGAGCGTCGGGACTTTCTACGAGCAGTACTTC | CAWSVGTFYEQYF
TRBJ2-5 | TRBV3-1 | NA | NA | TGTGCCAGCAGCCAAGGTCGGGTGGAGACCCAGTACTTC | CASSQGRVETQYF
TRBJ1-1 | TRBV29-1 | once | TRBD1 | TGCAGCGTCGGGACAGGGATCGCTGAAGCTTTCTTT | CSVGTGIAEAFF
TRBJ2-7 | TRBV6-5 | NA | NA | TGTGCCAGCAGTTACGGGGGTTCCTACGAGCAGTACTTC | CASSYGGSYEQYF